This T cell receptor (beta chain) was documented in a study of T cell responses to AZD1222 COVID-19 vaccine. This clone was recorded only once. Other DNA sequences in the same sample also yield this CDR3. The repertoire was sequenced with immunoSEQ multiplex PCR; TCRdb's copy has only in-frame clones and lacks some. The table lists approximately 160,000 clones, roughly 88% of them singletons. The CDR3 is 16 residues long. Germline V gene data show CDR1 as SGHRS and CDR2 as YFSETQ. With V trimmed by 4 bases and J by 3 bases, 4 bases remained unmatched. The chain recombines TRBV5-1 with TRBJ2-5; 15 bases match TRBD2. The TCR comes from an adult in good health. The sequenced sample was peripheral blood, obtained on day 0 of AZD1222 vaccination. As DNA, the CDR3 is TGCGCCAGCAGCCCTGGACTAGCGGGAGGGAAAGAGACCCAGTACTTC. Its translation is CASSPGLAGGKETQYF.